The rows below give T cell receptor beta chains drawn from one sample of a study of patients and donors after allogeneic stem cell transplantation. TCRdb passed the RT-PCR reads through MiXCR, listing each CDR3 protein once. The table lists 400,000 to 500,000 distinct CDR3 sequences, roughly 17% of them singletons, with around 7.2% in the top ten. The sequenced sample was blood, either unsorted or a sorted T cell fraction (not recorded which). The source of these receptors is a human donor who was either an allogeneic HSCT recipient or a stem cell or donor lymphocyte infusion donor (not recorded which). It is not recorded whose cells these are; they may come from a transplant donor. The CDR3 runs from the conserved cysteine through the conserved F or W. A D gene is named only where the DNA matches it firmly. Expanded clones get a size class; other rows say once, few or many, or leave the size out.

v_gene	j_gene	d_gene	abundance	CDR3aa	CDR3nt
TRBV7-6	TRBJ2-3	.	.	CASSLAPSTDTQYF	TGTGCCAGCAGCTTAGCGCCAAGCACAGATACGCAGTATTTT
TRBV28	TRBJ2-7	.	.	CASSYLSRETSYEQYF	TGTGCCAGCAGTTACCTCTCTCGGGAAACCTCCTACGAGCAGTACTTC
TRBV4-3	TRBJ2-7	.	.	CASSQEGRDSYEQYF	TGCGCCAGCAGCCAAGAAGGACGTGACTCCTACGAGCAGTACTTC
TRBV9	TRBJ2-3	.	.	CASSKSSVPTDTQYF	TGTGCCAGCAGCAAGAGCAGCGTCCCCACAGATACGCAGTATTTT
TRBV7-8	TRBJ1-2	TRBD1	.	CASSWRTGRDYGYTF	TGTGCCAGCAGCTGGCGGACAGGGCGAGACTATGGCTACACCTTC
TRBV20-1	TRBJ2-1	.	many	CSANSGPTEQFF	TGCAGTGCTAATTCCGGGCCCACTGAGCAGTTCTTC
TRBV18	TRBJ2-7	.	few	CASSSYSSRQNSYEQYF	TGTGCCAGCTCATCGTACTCCTCGAGGCAGAACTCCTACGAGCAGTACTTC
TRBV4-3	TRBJ2-4	TRBD1	few	CASSQDWQGVAKNIQYF	TGCGCCAGCAGCCAAGATTGGCAGGGGGTAGCCAAAAACATTCAGTACTTC
TRBV4-2	TRBJ2-5	TRBD2	.	CASSQVSSGGAGTQYF	TGTGCCAGCAGCCAAGTCTCTAGCGGGGGGGCAGGGACCCAGTACTTC
TRBV2	TRBJ2-3	.	.	CASSESASRDTQYF	TGTGCCAGCAGTGAATCGGCTAGCAGGGATACGCAGTATTTT